This entry lists 30 T cell receptor beta chains sequenced from one sample in a study of blood T cell repertoires in COVID-19 (TCRdb year 2020). Preparation of the library involved the immunoSEQ multiplex PCR assay. The table was pulled from immuneACCESS by TCRdb, which kept in-frame rearrangements only. Such tables lose some clones; where checked, under half of the loss comes from unresolved V genes, and the rest has no known cause. The sample yields about 89,000 clones; approximately 80% were counted once. Less than 7% of the sample is held by the ten biggest clonotypes. Material for sequencing was peripheral blood. Receptor source: a man between 65 and 80 years old with COVID-19, enrolled during active disease.

With regard to this clone: In the same sample, other DNA sequences code for this CDR3. V is TRBV7-2 and J is TRBJ1-1; D is unclear. This CDR3 region has 15 residues. The germline gives CDR1 SGHTA, CDR2 FQGNSA. Trimming took 1 base from V and 0 from J, leaving 9 bases between them. CDR3 bases: TGTGCCAGCAGCTTAGGGGCGGGGATGAACACTGAAGCTTTCTTT. Translating gives CASSLGAGMNTEAFF. The whole variable domain, filled in from reference TRBV7-2 and TRBJ1-1, reads GAGVSQSPSNKVTEKGKDVELRCDPISGHTALYWYRQSLGQGLEFLIYFQGNSAPDKSGLPSDRFSAERTGGSVSTLTIQRTQQEDSAVYLCASSLGAGMNTEAFFGQGTRLTVV.

The chain combines TRBV7-9 with TRBJ1-2; TRBD1 aligns across 7 bases. CDR3 length: 14 amino acids. Germline V gives CDR1 SEHNR, CDR2 FQNEAQ (reference sequence). V lost 4 bases to trimming and J lost 7 bases; unmatched junction nucleotides: 9. The CDR3 here is CASSSWMAGGGYTF. The CDR3 DNA is TGTGCCAGCAGCTCCTGGATGGCAGGGGGTGGCTACACCTTC.

The genes are TRBV19 and TRBJ2-1; D possibly corresponds to TRBD1 (5 bases). The CDR3 is 13 residues long. The germline gives CDR1 LNHDA, CDR2 SQIVND (reference sequence). The germline V and J ends were trimmed by 6 bases and 6 bases, with 12 bases remaining between them. The CDR3 loop reads CASSRLDTNEQFF. CDR3 bases: TGTGCCAGTAGCAGATTGGACACCAATGAGCAGTTCTTC.

The chain is built from TRBV3-1 (or the pseudogene TRBV3-2) and TRBJ2-3; 9 nucleotides agree with TRBD2. Germline loops: CDR1 LGHDT, CDR2 YNNKEL (reference sequence). The CDR3 spans 15 residues. V was pared by 5 bases and J by 2 bases, with 5 bases of the junction left unmatched. CDR3 coding DNA: TGTGCCAGCAGCACACTAGCGGGCACCACAGATACGCAGTATTTT. It codes for CASSTLAGTTDTQYF.

J is TRBJ2-7 and V is TRBV14, with TRBD2 matching 9 bases. Germline CDR1 and CDR2: SGHDN and FVKESK. Trimming removed 4 bases from V and 1 base from J; junction bases left unmatched: 5. The CDR3 is 15 residues long. Here the CDR3 DNA reads TGTGCCAGCAGCCCGTTAGCGGGAGCGTCCTACGAGCAGTACTTC. It encodes CASSPLAGASYEQYF.

The genes are TRBV7-2 and TRBJ2-7; D is uncertain. The CDR3 extends over 12 amino acids. Trimming cost V 4 bases and J 4 bases, with 8 bases left between them. Germline-derived CDR1 and CDR2 are SGHTA and FQGNSA. CDR3 in amino acids: CASSSSRYEQYF. CDR3 sequence (DNA): TGTGCCAGCAGCTCCTCTCGGTACGAGCAGTACTTC.

The chain combines TRBV19 with TRBJ1-1, with a tentative D call TRBD1 (5 bases). The CDR3 runs to 14 residues. The V gene's germline CDR1 is LNHDA and CDR2 SQIVND (reference sequence). Trimming shortened V by 4 bases and J by 6 bases, and 15 bases separated the two germline ends. The DNA for the CDR3 is TGTGCCAGTAGTAACACAGGCCTTTATCCTGAAGCTTTCTTT. This codes for CASSNTGLYPEAFF.

The chain recombines TRBV27 with TRBJ2-3; D uncertain. The CDR3 covers 14 residues. From germline, CDR1 is MNHEY and CDR2 SMNVEV (reference sequence). V was cut by 2 bases and J by 4 bases, with 10 bases left in between. As DNA, the CDR3 is TGTGCCAGCAGTTTAGGTGGTCGGGCAGATACGCAGTATTTT. Translating it yields CASSLGGRADTQYF.

The CDR3 reads CASTLRGVPANTGELFF. CDR3 coding DNA: TGTGCCAGTACCCTCAGGGGGGTGCCGGCGAACACCGGGGAGCTGTTTTTT. The rearrangement uses TRBV19 and TRBJ2-2; possibly TRBD1 for D (7 bases). CDR3 size: 17 residues. Trimming pared 7 bases from V and 0 bases from J, leaving 18 bases between. Looked up from germline, CDR1 is LNHDA and CDR2 is SQIVND (reference sequence). Variable domain in full (rest from reference TRBV19 and TRBJ2-2): DGGITQSPKYLFRKEGQNVTLSCEQNLNHDAMYWYRQDPGQGLRLIYYSQIVNDFQKGDIAEGYSVSREKKESFPLTVTSAQKNPTAFYLCASTLRGVPANTGELFFGEGSRLTVL.

J is TRBJ1-2 and V is TRBV28; tentatively, D is TRBD1 (5 bases). The CDR3 spans 16 residues. The V gene lost 6 bases and the J gene lost 1 base, with 18 bases spanning the gap. Germline CDR1 MDHEN, CDR2 SYDVKM. The chain's CDR3 is CASRTGSFPINYGYTF. In DNA form, the CDR3 reads TGTGCCAGCAGAACAGGCTCCTTCCCCATTAACTATGGCTACACCTTC.

The sample holds a few counts of this clone. The chain is built from TRBV9 and TRBJ2-1; D is unresolved. Germline V lookup: CDR1 SGDLS, CDR2 YYNGEE. The germline V and J ends were trimmed by 4 bases and 5 bases, with 13 bases remaining between them. The CDR3 spans 14 residues. The CDR3 region has the DNA TGTGCCAGCAGCATCTTAGACACGGACAATGAGCAGTTCTTC. It yields the protein CASSILDTDNEQFF.

The chain combines TRBV29-1 with TRBJ2-1, with no clear D. CDR1 and CDR2 from the germline V gene are SQVTM and ANQGSEA. There are 15 residues in the CDR3. V was trimmed by 6 bases and J by 4 bases, leaving 19 bases between them. In nucleotides, the CDR3 is TGCAGCGTCTCCCGAGGAGCGCTGTCGTACAATGAGCAGTTCTTC. It yields the protein CSVSRGALSYNEQFF.

The chain couples TRBV27 to TRBJ2-3; D gene ambiguous. The CDR3 is made up of 18 amino acids. Germline V gene data show CDR1 as MNHEY and CDR2 as SMNVEV (reference sequence). The ends were cut back, 1 base at V and 5 bases at J, with 22 bases in the middle. The CDR3 loop reads CASSLFVSATDKRDTQYF. CDR3 in DNA: TGTGCCAGCAGTTTATTCGTTTCAGCCACAGATAAGAGAGATACGCAGTATTTT.

The V call is TRBV13, the J call TRBJ2-5, with 7 positions matching TRBD1. This CDR3 contains 13 residues. In germline, CDR1 is PRHDT, CDR2 FYEKMQ (reference sequence). Trimming removed 6 bases from V and 4 bases from J; junction bases left unmatched: 5. The CDR3 protein is CASRETGRETQYF. CDR3 nucleotides: TGTGCCAGCAGGGAGACAGGGCGAGAGACCCAGTACTTC. Together with reference TRBV13 and TRBJ2-5, the CDR3 gives the full variable domain: AAGVIQSPRHLIKEKRETATLKCYPIPRHDTVYWYQQGPGQDPQFLISFYEKMQSDKGSIPDRFSAQQFSDYHSELNMSSLELGDSALYFCASRETGRETQYFGPGTRLLVL.

This clone was counted between two and nine times. The chain couples TRBV14 to TRBJ1-1, with 7 bases identical to TRBD1. J gave up 4 bases and V 3 bases, and 5 bases lay outside the gene matches. Germline CDR1 reads SGHDN; CDR2 reads FVKESK. The CDR3 is made up of 14 amino acids. CDR3 bases: TGTGCCAGCAGCCAGGAGGGGGCGCGCACTGAAGCTTTCTTT. This sequence encodes CASSQEGARTEAFF.

J is TRBJ1-2 and V is TRBV7-9, with D perhaps TRBD1 (6 bases). The V end lost 3 bases, the J end lost 4 bases, and 15 bases lay between the germline ends. CDR3 length: 15 residues. Germline V gene sequence: CDR1 SEHNR, CDR2 FQNEAQ (reference sequence). CDR3 residues: CASSFRDKDTYGYTF. Here the CDR3 DNA reads TGTGCCAGCAGCTTCCGGGACAAGGACACCTATGGCTACACCTTC.

The chain employs TRBV4-2 and TRBJ2-1; TRBD2 matches 7 bases. The CDR3 covers 16 residues. Germline trimming cut 4 bases from V and 2 bases from J; bases unmatched to any gene: 8. Germline V gene sequence: CDR1 LGHNA, CDR2 YNFKEQ. The CDR3 protein is CASSLRAGGTYNEQFF. The CDR3 coding sequence is TGTGCCAGCAGCCTAAGGGCCGGGGGGACCTACAATGAGCAGTTCTTC.

The chain couples TRBV19 to TRBJ1-1; 11 bases fit TRBD1. This CDR3 is built from 14 residues. Germline-derived CDR1 and CDR2 are LNHDA and SQIVND (reference sequence). After removal of 6 bases from V and 4 bases from J, the junction contained 4 bases not matched to a gene. The CDR3 here is CASSAGTGGTEAFF. In nucleotides, the CDR3 is TGTGCCAGTAGCGCCGGGACAGGGGGCACTGAAGCTTTCTTT.

This chain connects TRBV9 to TRBJ1-1; perhaps TRBD1 as D (5 bases). This CDR3 is 15 amino acids long. Germline V CDR1 and CDR2: SGDLS, YYNGEE. V gave up 0 bases and J gave up 5 bases, with 14 bases separating them. The CDR3 protein is CASSVGRGEETEAFF. CDR3 coding DNA: TGTGCCAGCAGCGTAGGACGGGGGGAAGAAACTGAAGCTTTCTTT.

This chain connects TRBV28 to TRBJ2-1; 10 positions agree with TRBD1. The germline V gene encodes CDR1 MDHEN and CDR2 SYDVKM. This CDR3 comprises 14 residues. V lost 5 bases, J lost 4 bases, and 2 bases stayed unmatched. The CDR3 DNA is TGTGCCAGCAGTGGGACAGGGGCATACAATGAGCAGTTCTTC. Translating gives CASSGTGAYNEQFF.

This clone is a singleton in its sample. The chain has TRBV9 and TRBJ1-2, with a tentative D call TRBD1 (5 bases). Trimming left V 0 bases short and J 2 bases short, with 17 bases between. CDR1 and CDR2 from the germline V gene are SGDLS and YYNGEE. The CDR3 is 17 residues long. CDR3 in amino acids: CASSVGPTGEGNYGYTF. The CDR3 region has the DNA TGTGCCAGCAGCGTAGGACCGACGGGGGAGGGGAACTATGGCTACACCTTC. Combining the CDR3 with reference TRBV9 and TRBJ1-2 gives the whole variable domain DSGVTQTPKHLITATGQRVTLRCSPRSGDLSVYWYQQSLDQGLQFLIQYYNGEERAKGNILERFSAQQFPDLHSELNLSSLELGDSALYFCASSVGPTGEGNYGYTFGSGTRLTVV.

This chain links TRBV7-9 with TRBJ1-1; D call uncertain. Trimming took off 1 base at V and 7 bases at J, with 7 bases between the two ends. The CDR3 extends over 12 amino acids. Germline CDR1 and CDR2: SEHNR and FQNEAQ (reference sequence). DNA for the CDR3: TGTGCCAGCAGCTTAGGGCGGCTTGAAGCTTTCTTT. Its protein is CASSLGRLEAFF.

As for this clone: This sample includes further DNA sequences coding for the same CDR3. CDR3 region: CASSQDSGEETQYF. CDR3 sequence (DNA): TGTGCCAGCAGCCAAGACTCCGGGGAGGAGACCCAGTACTTC. V is TRBV3-1 (or the pseudogene TRBV3-2) and J is TRBJ2-5; D perhaps matches TRBD2 (5 bases). V lost 0 bases to trimming and J lost 5 bases, with 10 bases between them. Germline CDR1 and CDR2: LGHDT and YNNKEL (reference sequence). CDR3 length: 14 residues.

V and J are TRBV6-2 or TRBV6-3 and TRBJ2-7; unclear D gene. The V end lost 2 bases, the J end lost 1 base, and 12 bases lay between the germline ends. The CDR3 has 15 amino acids. The germline gives CDR1 MNHEY, CDR2 SVGEGT. The CDR3 here is CASSYLSSVSYEQYF. In DNA form, the CDR3 reads TGTGCCAGCAGTTACCTAAGCAGCGTATCCTACGAGCAGTACTTC.

The chain recombines TRBV28 with TRBJ2-7; D might be TRBD1 (6 bases). CDR1 MDHEN and CDR2 SYDVKM come from the germline V gene. Trimming took 6 bases from V and 2 from J, leaving 14 bases between them. CDR3 size: 14 residues. CDR3 residues: CASRGARTAYEQYF. CDR3 sequence (DNA): TGTGCCAGCAGGGGGGCCCGAACGGCCTACGAGCAGTACTTC. Supplemented by reference TRBV28 and TRBJ2-7, the full variable domain reads DVKVTQSSRYLVKRTGEKVFLECVQDMDHENMFWYRQDPGLGLRLIYFSYDVKMKEKGDIPEGYSVSREKKERFSLILESASTNQTSMYLCASRGARTAYEQYFGPGTRLTVT.

The chain joins TRBV2 to TRBJ2-7, with 11 bases fitting TRBD1. The germline V gene encodes CDR1 SNHLY and CDR2 FYNNEI. The CDR3 totals 14 residues. V lost 5 bases to trimming and J lost 3 bases; unmatched junction nucleotides: 3. The CDR3 loop reads CASSPGTGGYEQYF. DNA for the CDR3: TGTGCCAGCAGTCCTGGGACAGGGGGCTACGAGCAGTACTTC.

This clone showed up just once. This sequence joins TRBV10-2 and TRBJ2-2, with 10 bases lining up with TRBD2. The germline V gene has CDR1 WSHSY and CDR2 SAAADI. The CDR3 is 17 residues long. Trimming cost V 0 bases and J 3 bases; bases outside gene matches: 4. For the CDR3, the DNA is TGCGCCAGCAGTGAGTCCAGCGGGAGGGCGGACACCGGGGAGCTGTTTTTT. Protein sequence: CASSESSGRADTGELFF.

The V gene is TRBV19, the J gene TRBJ2-2; perhaps TRBD1 as D (5 bases). V lost 3 bases and J 6 bases, leaving 8 bases between the germline ends. This CDR3 is 13 amino acids long. Germline V gene data show CDR1 as LNHDA and CDR2 as SQIVND (reference sequence). For the CDR3, the DNA is TGTGCCAGTAGTATCAAGGGGCCCGGGGAGCTGTTTTTT. Its translation is CASSIKGPGELFF.

The chain is built from TRBV5-1 and TRBJ2-5; D is unclear. CDR3 size: 14 residues. Trimming stripped 4 bases from V and 0 bases from J, with 10 bases between. CDR1 SGHRS and CDR2 YFSETQ come from the germline V gene. In DNA form, the CDR3 reads TGCGCCAGCAGCCGCGACATCTACCAAGAGACCCAGTACTTC. Protein: CASSRDIYQETQYF.

This chain uses TRBV27 with TRBJ2-7; D is uncertain. Trimming pared 6 bases from V and 3 bases from J, leaving 21 bases between. Germline values: CDR1 MNHEY, CDR2 SMNVEV (reference sequence). This CDR3 spans 16 amino acids. For the CDR3, the DNA is TGTGCCAGCAGCTCCTTTCCCCAGAGGTGGAACTACGAGCAGTACTTC. The encoded protein is CASSSFPQRWNYEQYF.